This T cell receptor beta chain was recorded in a study of cytomegalovirus exposure and HLA in healthy donors. Looking at the study overall: Early released data comprised 80 million to 100 million unique TCRs from HLA-typed donors.

The PCR used 60 Vbeta and 13 Jbeta primers. Generated by immunoSEQ multiplex PCR, the TCRdb table keeps only in-frame clones and is missing some. The table includes a few hundred thousand clones, roughly 75% detected once. On this clone itself: Its antigen is currently unknown.

Trimming left V 7 bases short and J 7 bases short, with 15 bases between. Germline V CDR1 and CDR2: SGDLS, YYNGEE. This CDR3 contains 13 residues. The study's findings and limits: Most TCR beta V segments were productive about 90% or about 30% of the time in an earlier analysis. A later analysis linked a missense DCLRE1C variant to TCR beta V- and J-gene trimming.

The receptor was derived from a woman aged 25-40 years in good health and CMV-seronegative. The sample comprised PBMCs. The chain employs TRBV9 and TRBJ2-1; D gene unclear. This CDR3 is CASAPPGVNEQFF. The CDR3 DNA follows: TGTGCCAGCGCCCCCCCCGGAGTAAATGAGCAGTTCTTC.